This T cell receptor (beta chain) was profiled in a study of blood T cell repertoires in COVID-19. At the level of the study: Collection of acute and convalescent COVID-19 samples took place in the United States, Italy and Spain. Sources were T cells, B-cell-depleted T cells, or PBMCs; the material itself was cDNA or gDNA.

The CDR3 length is 13 residues. V dropped 6 bases and J dropped 2 bases, with 10 bases sitting between them. Germline V gene sequence: CDR1 SNHLY, CDR2 FYNNEI. In the original analysis: Estimates of nucleated cell counts were drawn from the amplification of reference gene primers. Generated by immunoSEQ multiplex PCR, the TCRdb table keeps only in-frame clones and is missing some. V and J calls and clone size come straight from that table; D and trimming were deduced from the DNA. The sample has about 160,000 clones, over 75% seen once. Which cohort a participant joined came from the clinical history participants gave.

The sequencing input was PBMCs or T cells enriched from blood (not recorded which). The TCR originated in a woman in her thirties or forties with acute COVID-19. This rearrangement joins TRBV2 to TRBJ1-2; TRBD1 is a possible D gene (6 bases). The CDR3 DNA follows: TGTGCCAGCAGGGCAACAGGGAACTATGGCTACACCTTC. Translating gives CASRATGNYGYTF.